This TCR beta chain was sequenced in a study of OX40 agonist ivuxolimab in advanced cancers. The table came from immunoSEQ multiplex PCR; TCRdb's copy has only in-frame clones and leaves some out. The sample carries 70,000 or so clones, approximately 92% recorded once. Study-wide findings and caveats: Normalized T-cell clonal expansion was also low in some nonresponders. On average, a greater number of expanded clones characterised CD8+ T cells relative to CD4+.

To note about this clone: As yet, its antigen is unknown.

Autoimmune disease history or systemic immunosuppression meant exclusion. The germline CDR1 and CDR2 sequences are MDHEN and SYDVKM. This CDR3 has 11 amino acids. V lost 3 bases and J 4 bases, leaving 2 bases between the germline ends. The sequence came from an adult with an advanced solid tumor such as melanoma, head and neck, liver or kidney cancer. Sequenced material: CD4+ or CD8+ T cells sorted from blood, taken in a trial of the OX40 agonist ivuxolimab. V usage is TRBV28 and J usage is TRBJ2-3; D is unresolved. CDR3: CASSFADTQYF. Here the CDR3 DNA reads TGTGCCAGCAGTTTTGCAGATACGCAGTATTTT.